Sequencing of this TCR beta chain was carried out in a study of Ad26.COV2.S vaccination and SARS-CoV-2 variants. Assay: immunoSEQ multiplex PCR; the TCRdb copy retains only in-frame clones and omits some. There are roughly 680,000 clones in the sample; 89% occur only once, and roughly 1.5% lies in the top ten. Regarding the study as a whole: Total T cell responses, in the TCR breadth and depth analyses, may have been underestimated.

This clone was seen once. Antigen: not known. Between the trimmed V and J ends, which lost 1 base and 9 bases, there was a span of 15 bases. The germline V gene has CDR1 SEHNR and CDR2 FQNEAQ (reference sequence). This CDR3 spans 15 amino acids. Specified treatment: roughly 19 received Ad26.COV2.S at low or high dose, single or two shots; about 5 received placebo; per-sample allocation not given. Material that was analyzed had been drawn on day 63 after the first vaccine or placebo injection. Recruitment in Boston yielded a donor of adult age, 18-55 years. This sequence originates from a person between 18 and 65 years old who received the Ad26.COV2.S COVID-19 vaccine or a placebo. The input for sequencing was peripheral blood, taken in a trial of Ad26.COV2.S vaccine versus placebo. The V gene is TRBV7-9, the J gene TRBJ1-4; D perhaps matches TRBD1 (5 bases). CDR3 bases: TGTGCCAGCAGCTTAGAGGGGCCAGGGCCTCAAAAACTGTTTTTT. As protein: CASSLEGPGPQKLFF.